This TCR beta chain was observed in a study of post-analysis software for immune sequencing data. On the study more broadly: In terms of disease course, relapsing-remitting, secondary progressive and progressive-relapsing multiple sclerosis were included. Notes on the study in general: Included in a set of several TRBV segments more frequent in patients than controls were TRBV5-6, TRBV5-1 and TRBV20-1. Multiple sclerosis was associated with a significant reduction in normalized Chao1 diversity relative to controls. F measure clustering grouped samples strongly by preparation batch.

Included in the TCR beta cDNA libraries were unique molecular identifiers. Input populations of roughly 1 to 10 million T cells gave rise to about 480,000 cDNA molecules. TCRdb itself ran the PCR reads through MiXCR, one entry per CDR3 protein. The repertoire holds roughly 870,000 distinct CDR3 sequences, with approximately 53% as singletons. Details on this clonotype: Antigen unknown.

Germline trimming cut 6 bases from V and 4 bases from J; bases unmatched to any gene: 5. The CDR3 is made up of 14 amino acids. Per the germline V gene, CDR1 is DFQATT and CDR2 is SNEGSKA (reference sequence). The rearrangement uses TRBV20-1 and TRBJ1-5; TRBD1 matches at 11 bases. Sequenced input: blood. The receptor comes from a girl aged 10-17 years with multiple sclerosis. The CDR3 is CSASGTGGNQPQHF. The CDR3 DNA reads TGCAGTGCCAGCGGGACAGGGGGAAATCAGCCCCAGCATTTT.